These 17 T cell receptor beta chains originate from one sample sequenced in a study of cytomegalovirus exposure and HLA in healthy donors. PCR used 60 Vbeta primers and 13 Jbeta primers. TCRdb keeps only in-frame clones here, not all; method: immunoSEQ multiplex PCR. The table lists about 160,000 clones, 75% to 85% of them singletons, with 0.6% to 0.95% in the top ten. Sequencing input: PBMCs. The receptor source for this set is a female donor in good health and CMV-seronegative.

This rearrangement joins TRBV9 to TRBJ2-3; TRBD2 matches 9 bases. This CDR3 comprises 14 residues. Trimming at V came to 7 bases and at J to 3 bases, leaving 6 bases not matched to a gene. The germline gives CDR1 SGDLS, CDR2 YYNGEE. CDR3 sequence (DNA): TGTGCCAGCGGTTCTAGCGGGACGACAGATACGCAGTATTTT. Residues: CASGSSGTTDTQYF. The full variable domain, with the rest looked up from reference TRBV9 and TRBJ2-3, is DSGVTQTPKHLITATGQRVTLRCSPRSGDLSVYWYQQSLDQGLQFLIQYYNGEERAKGNILERFSAQQFPDLHSELNLSSLELGDSALYFCASGSSGTTDTQYFGPGTRLTVL.

V gene TRBV28 combines with J gene TRBJ2-1; 7 nucleotides match TRBD2. Per the germline V gene, CDR1 is MDHEN and CDR2 is SYDVKM. After removal of 6 bases from V and 7 bases from J, the junction contained 6 bases not matched to a gene. CDR3 length: 13 residues. The CDR3 coding sequence is TGTGCCAGCAGCTTGGGGGGGTTGAATGAGCAGTTCTTC. It codes for CASSLGGLNEQFF.

V gene TRBV10-2 combines with J gene TRBJ2-5; tentative D call: TRBD1 (5 bases). The CDR3 is made up of 16 amino acids. The V and J ends lost 3 bases and 5 bases respectively, with 19 bases between them. Germline lookup yields CDR1 WSHSY and CDR2 SAAADI. The CDR3 nucleotides read TGCGCCAGCAGTGACGACCAGGATCACAGGACCGAGACCCAGTACTTC. This translates into CASSDDQDHRTETQYF.

As DNA, the CDR3 is TGTGCCAGCAATAGGGACAGGGTCCCCGGGGAGCTGTTTTTT. As protein: CASNRDRVPGELFF. This chain connects TRBV2 to TRBJ2-2, with 9 bases matching TRBD1. Germline trimming cut 7 bases from V and 6 bases from J; bases unmatched to any gene: 6. Germline V gene sequence: CDR1 SNHLY, CDR2 FYNNEI. The CDR3 is 14 amino acids.

The rearrangement joins TRBV11-2 to TRBJ2-2, with D possibly being TRBD2 (6 bases). V lost 5 bases to trimming and J lost 6 bases, with 16 bases between them. The germline gives CDR1 SGHAT, CDR2 FQNNGV. The CDR3 spans 15 residues. As DNA, the CDR3 is TGTGCCAGCAGCCCCCGGGAGAGGATTTCCGGGGAGCTGTTTTTT. Translating it yields CASSPRERISGELFF.

The rearrangement uses TRBV18 and TRBJ1-5; TRBD1 matches at 7 bases. Germline V gene data show CDR1 as KGHSH and CDR2 as LQKENI. Trimming took 2 bases from V and 4 from J; bases not matched to a gene: 5. The CDR3 length is 15 residues. The CDR3 coding sequence is TGTGCCAGCTCACCATCCGGGACAGCAAATCAGCCCCAGCATTTT. This encodes CASSPSGTANQPQHF.

The rearrangement uses TRBV7-2 and TRBJ1-6; D gene ambiguous. This CDR3 has 14 amino acids. The V and J ends lost 5 bases and 9 bases respectively, with 14 bases between them. Germline-derived CDR1 and CDR2 are SGHTA and FQGNSA. For the CDR3, the DNA is TGTGCCAGCAGCCCTCCCCATCCTACTTCACCCCTCCACTTT. Translated: CASSPPHPTSPLHF.

V and J are TRBV5-1 and TRBJ2-2; no definite D call. The V gene lost 1 base and the J gene lost 5 bases, with 6 bases spanning the gap. The CDR3 totals 13 residues. CDR1 and CDR2 (germline): SGHRS, YFSETQ. CDR3 coding DNA: TGCGCCAGCAGCTTGTTGAGTACCGGGGAGCTGTTTTTT. Encoded protein: CASSLLSTGELFF.

DNA for the CDR3: TGTGCCAGCAGCGTATCTCTGTCCCATACGCAGTATTTT. This codes for CASSVSLSHTQYF. The chain recombines TRBV9 with TRBJ2-3; D remains unclear. Trimming shortened V by 1 base and J by 7 bases, and 10 bases separated the two germline ends. Per germline, CDR1 SGDLS and CDR2 YYNGEE. This CDR3 has 13 residues.

This clone is a singleton in its sample. A read error may produce the germline difference seen at one junction end. The V call is TRBV9, the J call TRBJ2-5; tentative D call: TRBD1 (5 bases). In germline, CDR1 is SGDLS, CDR2 YYNGEE. This CDR3 is 15 amino acids long. CDR3 loop: CTSSPRQRIQETQYF. The DNA of the CDR3 is TGTACCAGCAGCCCCCGACAGCGAATACAAGAGACCCAGTACTTC.

In regard to this clone: Relative to the germline gene, one junction end is altered; a read error may explain this. The genes are TRBV4-3 and TRBJ1-1; D gene unclear. Germline-derived CDR1 and CDR2 are LGHNA and YSLEER. The CDR3 consists of 15 residues. CDR3 in amino acids: CASSQDPGRVTEAFF. CDR3 nucleotides: TGCGCCAGCAGCCAAGACCCCGGGAGGGTAACTGAGGCTTTCTTT.

The chain carries TRBV7-2 and TRBJ1-2; tentatively, D is TRBD1 (6 bases). CDR1 and CDR2 from the germline V gene are SGHTA and FQGNSA. The V and J ends lost 5 bases and 8 bases respectively, with 15 bases between them. The length of the CDR3 is 13 residues. CDR3 sequence reads: CASSTHHRAGYTF. The CDR3 DNA reads TGTGCCAGCAGCACGCACCACAGGGCAGGCTACACCTTC.

This chain uses TRBV4-3 with TRBJ2-5; 7 positions match TRBD2. The CDR3 has 16 amino acids. J gave up 2 bases and V 1 base, and 7 bases lay outside the gene matches. Germline V gene sequence: CDR1 LGHNA, CDR2 YSLEER. CDR3 protein: CASSQGTREAQETQYF. As DNA, the CDR3 is TGCGCCAGCAGCCAAGGCACACGGGAGGCGCAAGAGACCCAGTACTTC.

This sequence joins TRBV30 and TRBJ2-2; D is ambiguous. Germline CDR1 is GTSNPN and CDR2 is SVGIG (reference sequence). Trimming stripped 1 base from V and 4 bases from J, with 7 bases between. CDR3 length equals 13 residues. CDR3 sequence reads: CAWSAFGTGELFF. CDR3 nucleotide sequence: TGTGCCTGGAGTGCGTTCGGCACCGGGGAGCTGTTTTTT.

CDR3 sequence reads: CAWTRGAGEQFF. DNA for the CDR3: TGTGCCTGGACTCGGGGGGCAGGGGAGCAGTTCTTC. This rearrangement joins TRBV30 to TRBJ2-1; a possible D gene is TRBD2 (7 bases). The CDR3 extends over 12 amino acids. V shed 4 bases and J shed 10 bases, with 14 bases lying between them. Looked up from germline, CDR1 is GTSNPN and CDR2 is SVGIG (reference sequence).

The rearrangement links TRBV6-5 to TRBJ2-1, with D perhaps matching TRBD2 (6 bases). The CDR3 sequence is 15 residues long. The germline V gene has CDR1 MNHEY and CDR2 SVGAGI. The V end was cut by 10 bases, the J end by 4 bases, with 20 bases between. For the CDR3, the DNA is TGTGCCACCCGGTTAACCCGGGACTTTTACAATGAGCAGTTCTTC. This sequence encodes CATRLTRDFYNEQFF.

This clone was seen only once. This chain connects TRBV29-1 to TRBJ2-6; 9 nucleotides match TRBD1. Germline CDR1 SQVTM, CDR2 ANQGSEA. The CDR3 has 14 residues. The junction had 2 bases not matched to a gene; V was cut back by 6 bases and J by 2 bases. The CDR3 protein is CSVGDRAGANVLTF. As DNA, the CDR3 is TGCAGCGTGGGGGACAGGGCTGGGGCCAACGTCCTGACTTTC. The entire variable domain, with the rest obtained from reference TRBV29-1 and TRBJ2-6, is as follows: SAVISQKPSRDICQRGTSLTIQCQVDSQVTMMFWYRQQPGQSLTLIATANQGSEATYESGFVIDKFPISRPNLTFSTLTVSNMSPEDSSIYLCSVGDRAGANVLTFGAGSRLTVL.